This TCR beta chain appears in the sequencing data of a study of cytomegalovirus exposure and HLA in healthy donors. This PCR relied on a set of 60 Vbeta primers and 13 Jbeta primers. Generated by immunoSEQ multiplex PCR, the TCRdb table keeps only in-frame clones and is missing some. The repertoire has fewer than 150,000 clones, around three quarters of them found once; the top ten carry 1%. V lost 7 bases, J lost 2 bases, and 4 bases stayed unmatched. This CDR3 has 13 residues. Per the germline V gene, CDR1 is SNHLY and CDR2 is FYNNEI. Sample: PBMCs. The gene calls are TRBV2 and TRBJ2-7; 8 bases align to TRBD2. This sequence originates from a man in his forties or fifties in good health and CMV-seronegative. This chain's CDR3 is CASKPGGAYEQYF. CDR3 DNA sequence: TGTGCCAGCAAGCCGGGAGGGGCCTACGAGCAGTACTTC.